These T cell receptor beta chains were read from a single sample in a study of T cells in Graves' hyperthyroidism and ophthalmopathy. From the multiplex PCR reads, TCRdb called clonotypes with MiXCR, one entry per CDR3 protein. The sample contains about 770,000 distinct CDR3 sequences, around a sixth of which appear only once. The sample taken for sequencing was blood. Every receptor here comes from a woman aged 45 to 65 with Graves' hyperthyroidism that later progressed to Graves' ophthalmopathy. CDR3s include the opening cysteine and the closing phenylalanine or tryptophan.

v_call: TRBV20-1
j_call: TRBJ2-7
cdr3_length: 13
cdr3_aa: CSARSAASYEQYF

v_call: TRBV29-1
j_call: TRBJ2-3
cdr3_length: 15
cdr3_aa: CSVDGGGGSIDTQYF

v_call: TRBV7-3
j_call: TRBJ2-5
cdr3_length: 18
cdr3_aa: CASSLPKGERGIQETQYF

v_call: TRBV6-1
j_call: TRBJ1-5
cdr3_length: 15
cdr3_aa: CASSEGSGSNQPQHF

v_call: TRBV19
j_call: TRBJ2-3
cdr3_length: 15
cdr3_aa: CASRAGPSGTDTQYF

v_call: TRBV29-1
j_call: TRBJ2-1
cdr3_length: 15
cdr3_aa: CSVEEWQGARNEQFF

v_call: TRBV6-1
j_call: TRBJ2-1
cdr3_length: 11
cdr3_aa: CASRSWGEQFF

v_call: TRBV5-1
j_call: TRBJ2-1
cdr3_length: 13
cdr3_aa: CASSFVEGNEQFF

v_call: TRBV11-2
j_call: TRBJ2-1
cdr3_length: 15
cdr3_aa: CASSSLQDRVDEQFF

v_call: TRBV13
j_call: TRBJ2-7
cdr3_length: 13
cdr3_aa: CASSTGRGYEQYF

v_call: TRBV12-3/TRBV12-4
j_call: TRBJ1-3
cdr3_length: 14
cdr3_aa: CASSTGMGGNTIYF

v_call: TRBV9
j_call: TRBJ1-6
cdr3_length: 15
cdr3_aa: CASSVGTVLESPLHF

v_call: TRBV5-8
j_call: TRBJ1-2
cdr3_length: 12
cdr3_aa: CASGLRTYGYTF

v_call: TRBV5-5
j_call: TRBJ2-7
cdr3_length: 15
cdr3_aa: CASSWTGQGPYEQYF

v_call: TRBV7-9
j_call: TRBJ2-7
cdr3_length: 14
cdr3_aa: CASSGLASSYEQYF

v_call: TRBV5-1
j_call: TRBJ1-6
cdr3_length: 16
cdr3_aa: CASSDKGAPYNSPLHF

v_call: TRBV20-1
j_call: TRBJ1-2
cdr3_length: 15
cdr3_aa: CSAREEDISNYGYTF

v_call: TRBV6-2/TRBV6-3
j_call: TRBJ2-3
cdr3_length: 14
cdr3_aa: CASSYARSTDTQYF

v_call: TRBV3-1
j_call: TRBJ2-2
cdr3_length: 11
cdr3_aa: CASRGAGELFF

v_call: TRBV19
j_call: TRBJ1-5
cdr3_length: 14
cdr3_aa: CASNEGGGYQPQHF

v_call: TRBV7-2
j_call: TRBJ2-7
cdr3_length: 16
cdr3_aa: CASSLDVRSSSYEQYF

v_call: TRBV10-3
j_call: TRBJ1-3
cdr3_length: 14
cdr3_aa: CATQQSISGNTIYF

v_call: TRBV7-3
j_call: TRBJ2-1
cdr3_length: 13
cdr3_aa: CASGLGGANEQFF

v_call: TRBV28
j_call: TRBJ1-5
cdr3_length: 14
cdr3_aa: CASSFSGGYQPQHF

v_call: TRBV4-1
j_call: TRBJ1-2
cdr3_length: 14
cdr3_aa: CASNPDGSNYGYTF

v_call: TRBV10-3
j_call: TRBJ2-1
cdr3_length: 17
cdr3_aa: CAISAPAFGGAGNEQFF

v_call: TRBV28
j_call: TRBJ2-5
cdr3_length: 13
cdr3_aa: CASSLPAKETQYF

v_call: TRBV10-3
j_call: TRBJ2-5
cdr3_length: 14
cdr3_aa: CAISAAQGQETQYF